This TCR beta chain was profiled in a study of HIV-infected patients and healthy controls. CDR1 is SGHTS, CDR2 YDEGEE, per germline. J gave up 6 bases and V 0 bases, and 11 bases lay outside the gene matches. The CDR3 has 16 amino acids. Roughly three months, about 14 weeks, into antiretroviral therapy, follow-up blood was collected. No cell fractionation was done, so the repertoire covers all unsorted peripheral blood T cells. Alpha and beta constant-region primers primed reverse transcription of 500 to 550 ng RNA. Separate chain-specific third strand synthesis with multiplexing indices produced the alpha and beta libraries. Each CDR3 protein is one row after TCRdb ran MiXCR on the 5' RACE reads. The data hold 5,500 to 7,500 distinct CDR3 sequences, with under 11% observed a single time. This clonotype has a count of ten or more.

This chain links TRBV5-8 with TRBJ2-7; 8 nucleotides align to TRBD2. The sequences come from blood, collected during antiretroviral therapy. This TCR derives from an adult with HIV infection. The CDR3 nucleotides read TGTGCCAGCAGCTTGGAATTGTCGGGGACTAGGGGCGAGCAGTACTTC. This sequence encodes CASSLELSGTRGEQYF.